The clone carrying this T cell receptor (beta chain) appeared a few times. TCRdb recomputed calls from the RACE reads with MiXCR, one row per CDR3 protein. The profile shows under 90,000 distinct CDR3 sequences, around 8.8% of them singletons. This record belongs to a study of human T cells and chemical hapten exposure. In the study overall: The upper back received 0.01% DPC by patch testing, with results read at 6 days. Mostly female patients had alopecia areata, totalis or universalis.

Unmatched junction bases numbered 0, after V lost 1 base and J lost 4 bases. The CDR3 is 13 residues long. Germline-derived CDR1 and CDR2 are MNHNS and SASEGT. Time point reported: patch test 2, 6 weeks after DPC sensitization. Treatment in this sample: therapeutic diphenylcyclopropenone sensitization with weekly scalp DPC. The J gene is TRBJ1-2, the V gene TRBV6-1; 7 nucleotides match TRBD1. This receptor was obtained from a woman aged 50 to 60 with alopecia areata. Some clones in this sample may be carry-over from other donors' samples. The source was whole blood, collected in connection with sensitization to the hapten diphenylcyclopropenone (DPC). Written as DNA, the CDR3 is TGTGCCAGCAGTGAAGGACAGGGCTATGGCTACACCTTC. Translating it yields CASSEGQGYGYTF.